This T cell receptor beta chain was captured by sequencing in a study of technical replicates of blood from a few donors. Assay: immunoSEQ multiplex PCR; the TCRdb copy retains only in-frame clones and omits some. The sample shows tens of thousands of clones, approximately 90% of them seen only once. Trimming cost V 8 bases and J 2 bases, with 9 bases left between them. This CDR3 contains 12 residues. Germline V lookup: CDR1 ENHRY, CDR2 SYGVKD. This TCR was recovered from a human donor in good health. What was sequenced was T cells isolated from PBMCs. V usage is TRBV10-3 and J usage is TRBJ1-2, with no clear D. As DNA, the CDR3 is TGTGCCATCCAAGACACAAACTATGGCTACACCTTC. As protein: CAIQDTNYGYTF.